The source of this TCR beta chain is a study of molecular identifiers for immune sequencing clone quantification. Naive CD8 libraries were made from approximately 20,000 to 1,000,000 sorted cells, and they used 10%, 30% or 50% RNA. Naive CD8 T cell sorting was performed on the CD8+CD4-CCR7+CD45RA+ phenotype. Germline V gene lookup returns CDR1 MDHEN and CDR2 SYDVKM. J gave up 0 bases and V 8 bases, and 15 bases lay outside the gene matches. CDR3 length: 19 residues. This clonotype was detected many times. Each CDR3 protein is one row after TCRdb ran MiXCR on the PCR reads. The sample gives more than 70,000 distinct CDR3 sequences, roughly a fifth of which show up once; about 0.95% is in the top ten.

The sequence came from a human donor in good health. Some libraries in this study had Jurkat cell RNA spiked in. The source material was naive CD8+ T cells from blood, with Jurkat cell RNA spiked in. Subset: FACS-sorted CD8+CD4-CCR7+CD45RA+ naive T cells. The rearrangement joins TRBV28 to TRBJ2-3, with TRBD2 matching 12 bases. In DNA form, the CDR3 reads TGTGCCAGCCAGGGATGGACTAGCGGGGTCCCCATTAGCACAGATACGCAGTATTTT. Translated, it gives CASQGWTSGVPISTDTQYF.